The clone carrying this TCR beta chain was recorded only once. The data were taken from a study of T cell changes during pregnancy in multiple sclerosis. V was cut by 3 bases and J by 5 bases, with 10 bases left in between. There are 14 residues in the CDR3. Germline CDR1 SEHNR, CDR2 FQNEAQ (reference sequence). Sequencing used immunoSEQ multiplex PCR; TCRdb keeps in-frame clones, though not all of them. Of over 50,000 clones listed, 85% to 90% were seen once; the top ten hold over 4%. The V and J genes are TRBV7-9 and TRBJ2-2, with D tentatively TRBD2 (6 bases). The receptor comes from a human donor whose cells served as feeder cells for cultures in a pregnancy study. Specimen: peripheral blood from another person, used as feeder cells. The CDR3 protein is CASSLTSLTGELFF. CDR3 DNA: TGTGCCAGCAGCTTGACTAGTCTAACCGGGGAGCTGTTTTTT.